Below, 30 T cell receptor beta chains from the same sample are listed, as sequenced in a study of T-cell reconstitution after alpha-beta-depleted transplantation in children. A library of TCRbeta sequences, prepared with unique molecular identifiers, was generated. Using its own MiXCR run on the PCR reads, TCRdb lists one record per CDR3 protein. The profile shows roughly 490,000 distinct CDR3 sequences, approximately 10% of them singletons. This specimen consisted of PBMCs, mostly from graft donor cells, obtained 180 days after TCRalphabeta/CD19-depleted stem cell transplant. These receptors came from a female patient aged 2-10 years who had a stem cell transplant for aplastic anemia, so the T cells may come from the graft donor.

The CDR3, as DNA: TGTGCCACCAGTCCAGGGGCGGTAGAGACCCAGTACTTC. This encodes CATSPGAVETQYF. The J gene is TRBJ2-5, the V gene TRBV24-1; TRBD1 might be the D (6 bases). The germline V gene has CDR1 KGHDR and CDR2 SFDVKD. The CDR3 is made up of 13 amino acids. V lost 6 bases, J lost 4 bases, and 11 bases lay in between.

The chain has TRBV11-2 and TRBJ2-2; 7 nucleotides match TRBD2. CDR1 is SGHAT and CDR2 is FQNNGV in the germline V gene. CDR3 length: 19 residues. After removal of 4 bases from V and 0 bases from J, the junction contained 14 bases not matched to a gene. The CDR3 loop is CASSSWSVAGTANTGELFF. CDR3 bases: TGTGCCAGCAGCTCCTGGAGCGTAGCGGGCACCGCGAACACCGGGGAGCTGTTTTTT.

The chain is built from TRBV27 and TRBJ2-5; 10 nucleotides line up with TRBD1. The CDR3 spans 15 residues. Germline V CDR1 and CDR2: MNHEY, SMNVEV (reference sequence). Trimming cost V 6 bases and J 1 base; bases outside gene matches: 5. CDR3 coding DNA: TGTGCCAGCAGCTTTGGGACAGGGGCCCAAGAGACCCAGTACTTC. This translates into CASSFGTGAQETQYF.

This clonotype was recorded a few times. The V gene is TRBV18, the J gene TRBJ2-3; D is tentatively TRBD1 or TRBD2 (5 bases each). The CDR3 has 17 amino acids. Germline V gene lookup returns CDR1 KGHSH and CDR2 LQKENI. V was cut by 2 bases and J by 3 bases, with 18 bases left in between. The CDR3 spells CASSPRDAGRETDTQYF. The CDR3, as DNA: TGTGCCAGCTCACCAAGGGACGCCGGACGAGAGACAGATACGCAGTATTTT. Together with reference TRBV18 and TRBJ2-3, the CDR3 gives the full variable domain: NAGVMQNPRHLVRRRGQEARLRCSPMKGHSHVYWYRQLPEEGLKFMVYLQKENIIDESGMPKERFSAEFPKEGPSILRIQQVVRGDSAAYFCASSPRDAGRETDTQYFGPGTRLTVL.

The table lists this clonotype with a few counts. The J gene is TRBJ1-1, the V gene TRBV12-3 or TRBV12-4; D may be TRBD1 (5 bases). The CDR3 length is 14 residues. V lost 8 bases to trimming and J lost 5 bases, with 18 bases between them. CDR3 amino acids: CASHGGGGGTEAFF. The CDR3 DNA reads TGTGCCAGCCACGGGGGGGGAGGAGGAACTGAAGCTTTCTTT.

The J gene is TRBJ2-7, the V gene TRBV24-1; TRBD2 aligns across 9 bases. V was clipped by 3 bases and J by 3 bases; unmatched bases: 8. The CDR3 consists of 16 residues. Germline lookup yields CDR1 KGHDR and CDR2 SFDVKD. The CDR3 spells CATSDPWREGNYEQYF. CDR3 nucleotide sequence: TGTGCCACCAGTGATCCTTGGCGGGAGGGCAACTACGAGCAGTACTTC.

The chain combines TRBV12-3 or TRBV12-4 with TRBJ2-5; 12 nucleotides match TRBD2. The CDR3 extends over 17 amino acids. J was trimmed by 0 bases and V by 5 bases; bases with no gene match: 7. The CDR3 reads CASSPWTSGKYQETQYF. The DNA for the CDR3 is TGTGCCAGCAGTCCCTGGACTAGCGGGAAGTACCAAGAGACCCAGTACTTC.

The chain recombines TRBV6-5 with TRBJ2-1; D is unclear. The CDR3 length is 13 residues. Germline CDR1 MNHEY, CDR2 SVGAGI. Trimming pared 0 bases from V and 6 bases from J, leaving 6 bases between. The CDR3 spells CASSYSLRNEQFF. CDR3 nucleotides: TGTGCCAGCAGTTACTCTTTGCGCAATGAGCAGTTCTTC.

The chain couples TRBV11-2 to TRBJ2-1, with D hard to call. Germline lookup yields CDR1 SGHAT and CDR2 FQNNGV. The germline V and J ends were trimmed by 5 bases and 12 bases, with 17 bases remaining between them. This CDR3 region has 13 residues. The CDR3 DNA is TGTGCCAGCAGCCCTTTTGCGGAATTCTCGCAGTTCTTC. This encodes CASSPFAEFSQFF.

V is TRBV29-1 and J is TRBJ2-5; TRBD1 matches at 8 bases. Germline V CDR1 and CDR2: SQVTM, ANQGSEA. The V segment lost 6 bases and the J segment 5 bases; nucleotides outside the gene matches: 8. This CDR3 is built from 13 residues. CDR3 coding DNA: TGCAGCGTCAGGACAGGGTCATGGGAGACCCAGTACTTC. Amino acid sequence: CSVRTGSWETQYF.

The CDR3 loop is CASSLRGGPLLLEETQYF. The CDR3 nucleotides are TGTGCCAGTAGTCTTCGGGGCGGACCCCTACTCCTGGAGGAGACCCAGTACTTC. The chain is built from TRBV19 and TRBJ2-5, with D perhaps matching TRBD1 or TRBD2 (5 bases each). Trimming removed 5 bases from V and 5 bases from J, with 27 bases in between. Germline CDR1 is LNHDA and CDR2 is SQIVND (reference sequence). The CDR3 totals 18 residues.

V usage is TRBV19 and J usage is TRBJ2-2; no clear D. V was pared by 2 bases and J by 4 bases, with 11 bases between. Germline-derived CDR1 and CDR2 are LNHDA and SQIVND (reference sequence). The CDR3 totals 15 residues. CDR3 region: CASSIFGTITGELFF. In nucleotides, the CDR3 is TGTGCCAGTAGTATATTCGGCACGATCACCGGGGAGCTGTTTTTT.

This clonotype was picked up a small number of times. The genes are TRBV27 and TRBJ2-2; TRBD1 matches at 8 bases. Germline V gene lookup returns CDR1 MNHEY and CDR2 SMNVEV (reference sequence). The CDR3 sequence is 18 residues long. Trimming at V came to 8 bases and at J to 5 bases, leaving 19 bases not matched to a gene. This CDR3 is CASSSPPPGTGITGELFF. CDR3 sequence (DNA): TGTGCCAGCTCGTCGCCCCCGCCCGGGACAGGTATTACCGGGGAGCTGTTTTTT.

Turning to this clonotype: A junction end diverges from the germline sequence, so it may reflect a read error. The chain joins TRBV3-1 to TRBJ2-3, with TRBD2 identical over 12 bases. The V gene's germline CDR1 is LGHDT and CDR2 YNNKEL (reference sequence). The CDR3 runs to 19 residues. CDR3 region: CACSQDLAGGPDGTDTQYF. DNA for the CDR3: TGTGCCTGCAGCCAAGATCTAGCGGGAGGGCCAGACGGCACAGATACGCAGTATTTT.

In its sample, this clonotype was seen many times. The genes are TRBV2 and TRBJ1-6; D is ambiguous. Per the germline V gene, CDR1 is SNHLY and CDR2 is FYNNEI. The CDR3 loop spans 12 amino acids. Trimming removed 4 bases at V and 7 bases at J, with 5 bases between. CDR3 sequence: CASSVPNSPLHF. The CDR3, as DNA: TGTGCCAGCAGTGTCCCAAATTCACCCCTCCACTTT.

This chain joins TRBV25-1 and TRBJ2-2; the D is unclear. Per germline, CDR1 MGHDK and CDR2 SYGVNS. The CDR3 totals 15 residues. Deletions cut 4 bases from V and 1 base from J, with 10 bases between. The CDR3 spells CASSVGGGNTGELFF. The CDR3 nucleotides are TGTGCCAGCAGTGTGGGCGGCGGGAACACCGGGGAGCTGTTTTTT.

This chain connects TRBV7-6 to TRBJ2-1, with a possible D match to TRBD2 (5 bases). Germline values: CDR1 SGHVS, CDR2 FNYEAQ. The CDR3 consists of 15 residues. With 5 bases removed from V and 3 bases from J, the gap between germline ends came to 14 bases. CDR3 nucleotides: TGTGCCAGCAGCCAAACGCTCGGAGGCTACAATGAGCAGTTCTTC. As protein: CASSQTLGGYNEQFF.

This clonotype was detected many times. As DNA, the CDR3 is TGTGCCAGCAGTCCAGATACGGCTTCCACAGATACGCAGTATTTT. Residues: CASSPDTASTDTQYF. The chain is built from TRBV12-3 or TRBV12-4 and TRBJ2-3; no reliable D call. This CDR3 spans 15 amino acids. V was cut by 5 bases and J by 2 bases, with 14 bases left in between.

The table lists this clonotype with many counts. This rearrangement joins TRBV5-1 to TRBJ2-6; no clear D gene. V lost 4 bases and J 0 bases, leaving 11 bases between the germline ends. This CDR3 contains 16 residues. CDR1 is SGHRS, CDR2 YFSETQ, per germline. The CDR3 region has the DNA TGCGCCAGCAGCCCCCGGACCTACTCTGGGGCCAACGTCCTGACTTTC. Translated: CASSPRTYSGANVLTF.

About this clonotype: This CDR3 is missing its conserved last phenylalanine or tryptophan, likely due to a read error. The chain joins TRBV6-2 or TRBV6-3 to TRBJ2-1; D not certain. V lost 0 bases to trimming and J lost 4 bases, with 7 bases between them. The CDR3 contains 14 residues. Germline CDR1 is MNHEY and CDR2 is SVGEGT. CDR3 loop: CASSYSALYNEQFS. CDR3 nucleotides: TGTGCCAGCAGTTACTCCGCCCTGTACAATGAGCAGTTCTCC.

The sample holds a few counts of this clonotype. The CDR3: CASSSRTSGVGTDTQYF. In DNA, the CDR3 is TGTGCCAGCAGTTCAAGGACTAGCGGGGTGGGCACAGATACGCAGTATTTT. This chain joins TRBV27 and TRBJ2-3; TRBD2 agrees at 12 bases. The V and J ends lost 4 bases and 1 base, in that order; junction bases with no gene match: 6. The CDR3 is made up of 17 amino acids. Germline V CDR1 and CDR2: MNHEY, SMNVEV (reference sequence).

V is TRBV19 and J is TRBJ1-5; TRBD1 might be the D (5 bases). This CDR3 is 14 amino acids long. V was shortened by 10 bases and J by 3 bases, with 16 bases between the two germline ends. CDR1 is LNHDA and CDR2 is SQIVND in the germline V gene (reference sequence). The CDR3 here is CATSDWGTNQPQHF. DNA for the CDR3: TGTGCCACCTCTGACTGGGGGACCAATCAGCCCCAGCATTTT.

This clonotype has only a few counts. The chain uses TRBV10-3 and TRBJ2-6; no firm D call. This CDR3 has 13 residues. V was clipped by 9 bases and J by 2 bases, with 8 bases between them. Germline V lookup: CDR1 ENHRY, CDR2 SYGVKD. The CDR3 nucleotides read TGTGCCATACGGATAGCTGGGGCCAACGTCCTGACTTTC. It translates to CAIRIAGANVLTF.

Only a few counts were recorded for this clonotype. The CDR3 region is CSGWTGYEQYF. The CDR3 DNA sequence: TGCAGCGGCTGGACAGGGTACGAGCAGTACTTC. This sequence joins TRBV29-1 and TRBJ2-7; 8 bases are a match to TRBD1. Losses at the gene ends were 7 bases for V and 4 bases for J; bases not matched to a gene: 3. CDR1 SQVTM and CDR2 ANQGSEA come from the germline V gene. The CDR3 has 11 residues.

This clonotype was found a few times. The chain combines TRBV18 with TRBJ2-5; the match to TRBD1 covers 8 bases. CDR1 is KGHSH and CDR2 is LQKENI in the germline V gene. The CDR3 is 14 amino acids. The junction had 6 bases not matched to a gene; V was cut back by 5 bases and J by 4 bases. In nucleotides, the CDR3 is TGTGCCAGCTCAGCCGGACAGGGAGGAGAGACCCAGTACTTC. This translates into CASSAGQGGETQYF.

This clonotype was seen a few times. This sequence joins TRBV5-1 and TRBJ1-1; possibly TRBD1 for D (5 bases). Trimming pared 0 bases from V and 0 bases from J, leaving 12 bases between. The CDR3 extends over 16 amino acids. CDR1 and CDR2 from the germline V gene are SGHRS and YFSETQ. CDR3 nucleotides: TGCGCCAGCAGCTTGGTGGGGGGGGGATTGAACACTGAAGCTTTCTTT. Translated: CASSLVGGGLNTEAFF. Drawing the rest from reference TRBV5-1 and TRBJ1-1, the complete variable domain is KAGVTQTPRYLIKTRGQQVTLSCSPISGHRSVSWYQQTPGQGLQFLFEYFSETQRNKGNFPGRFSGRQFSNSRSEMNVSTLELGDSALYLCASSLVGGGLNTEAFFGQGTRLTVV.

This clonotype was seen more than once but under ten times. The rearrangement joins TRBV5-1 to TRBJ1-2; TRBD1 agrees at 8 bases. The junction had 5 bases not matched to a gene; V was cut back by 4 bases and J by 6 bases. The CDR3 length is 13 residues. Germline V gene data show CDR1 as SGHRS and CDR2 as YFSETQ. Written as DNA, the CDR3 is TGCGCCAGCAGCACAGGGGGGTTCGATGGCTACACCTTC. This codes for CASSTGGFDGYTF.

This clonotype came up many times. This chain uses TRBV20-1 with TRBJ2-7, with D unresolved. CDR3 length: 10 residues. Trimming cost V 0 bases and J 4 bases, with 1 base left between them. Germline CDR1 is DFQATT and CDR2 is SNEGSKA (reference sequence). The CDR3 is CSARDYEQYF. For the CDR3, the DNA is TGCAGTGCTAGAGATTACGAGCAGTACTTC.

This clonotype was detected a few times. This chain links TRBV27 with TRBJ2-1, with a weak D call TRBD1 (6 bases). This CDR3 is 16 amino acids long. Trimming removed 5 bases at V and 1 base at J, with 15 bases between. CDR1 and CDR2 from the germline V gene are MNHEY and SMNVEV (reference sequence). In nucleotides, the CDR3 is TGTGCCAGCAGTATAAAAAGGGGGATTTCCTACAATGAGCAGTTCTTC. It yields the protein CASSIKRGISYNEQFF.

This clonotype was detected a few times. This CDR3 is CSARNLILAGDYNEQFF. CDR3 DNA sequence: TGCAGTGCTAGAAACTTGATACTAGCGGGAGACTACAATGAGCAGTTCTTC. V is TRBV20-1 and J is TRBJ2-1, with 11 nucleotides matching TRBD2. There are 17 residues in the CDR3. Unmatched junction bases numbered 9, after V lost 2 bases and J lost 3 bases. In germline, CDR1 is DFQATT, CDR2 SNEGSKA (reference sequence).